This TCR beta chain stems from a study of control samples from healthy donors and cancer patients. The CDR3 loop spans 15 amino acids. CDR1 is SEHNR and CDR2 is FQNEAQ in the germline V gene (reference sequence). Deletions cut 1 base from V and 3 bases from J, with 9 bases between. Libraries were prepared by immunoSEQ multiplex PCR; TCRdb keeps only in-frame clonotypes and omits some of them. The profile covers 110,000 to 150,000 clones, with around 86% appearing a single time and 4.9% taken by the ten largest. The genes are TRBV7-9 and TRBJ1-4; D gene uncertain. Sequencing was performed on blood. This clonotype originated in a man aged 30 to 45 in good health. The CDR3 protein is CASSLGERANEKLFF. The CDR3, as DNA: TGTGCCAGCAGCTTAGGGGAGAGGGCTAATGAAAAACTGTTTTTT.